The 20 T cell receptor beta chains presented below share a single source sample, sequenced in a study of blood T cells in healthy people across ages. The use of a sample-barcoded 5' primer and a J-beta primer mix characterized a second PCR of 7 to 11 cycles. TCRdb analysed the 5' RACE reads with MiXCR anew, one entry per CDR3 protein. The data hold about 1,400,000 distinct CDR3 sequences, with approximately 60% observed a single time. Sequencing input: blood. The receptors were sampled from a man aged 18-30 years in good health.

The V call is TRBV29-1, the J call TRBJ1-2; D remains unclear. The length of the CDR3 is 14 residues. The V gene's germline CDR1 is SQVTM and CDR2 ANQGSEA. V was cut by 4 bases and J by 4 bases, with 16 bases left in between. The CDR3 reads CSVGTPLASYGYTF. DNA of the CDR3: TGCAGCGTTGGGACTCCCCTCGCTAGCTATGGCTACACCTTC.

V usage is TRBV10-1 and J usage is TRBJ2-3, with TRBD2 matching over 8 bases. V shed 6 bases, J shed 2 bases, and the junction held 22 bases outside the gene matches. Germline assignment: CDR1 WNHNN and CDR2 SYGVQD (reference sequence). This CDR3 spans 20 amino acids. The CDR3 DNA sequence: TGCGCCAGCAGCGAGGGATCAGGAAATAGCGGGAAGGTTCCCACAGATACGCAGTATTTT. It is translated as CASSEGSGNSGKVPTDTQYF.

This clonotype came up a few times. The chain employs TRBV27 and TRBJ2-6, with D unclear. Trimming shortened V by 6 bases and J by 0 bases, and 6 bases separated the two germline ends. This CDR3 region has 14 residues. Germline V lookup: CDR1 MNHEY, CDR2 SMNVEV (reference sequence). For the CDR3, the DNA is TGTGCCAGCAGCCAAATCTCTGGGGCCAACGTCCTGACTTTC. It translates to CASSQISGANVLTF.

DNA for the CDR3: TGTGCCAGCAGTTCAGGGAGCTCTGGAAACACCATATATTTT. This translates into CASSSGSSGNTIYF. J is TRBJ1-3 and V is TRBV28; TRBD1 might be the D (5 bases). Trimming took off 4 bases at V and 0 bases at J, with 7 bases between the two ends. CDR1 and CDR2 (germline): MDHEN, SYDVKM. The CDR3 extends over 14 amino acids.

Only one count was recorded for this clonotype. The chain links TRBV10-3 to TRBJ2-2; TRBD1 agrees at 7 bases. Trimming removed 1 base from V and 4 bases from J; junction bases left unmatched: 12. The CDR3 has 18 residues. The germline gives CDR1 ENHRY, CDR2 SYGVKD. DNA for the CDR3: TGTGCCATCAGTGAGTTATACACAGGGGCCTCGATCACCGGGGAGCTGTTTTTT. It translates to CAISELYTGASITGELFF.

V usage is TRBV25-1 and J usage is TRBJ1-1; D is perhaps TRBD1 (5 bases). Germline V CDR1 and CDR2: MGHDK, SYGVNS. This CDR3 has 13 residues. Trimming took off 3 bases at V and 4 bases at J, with 9 bases between the two ends. This chain's CDR3 is CASSDRVPTEAFF. CDR3 in DNA: TGTGCCAGCAGTGACAGGGTCCCCACTGAAGCTTTCTTT.

CDR3: CATSRGNWGGTYGYTF. CDR3 coding DNA: TGTGCCACCAGCAGGGGGAATTGGGGGGGTACCTATGGCTACACCTTC. V usage is TRBV15 and J usage is TRBJ1-2, with D perhaps TRBD1 (5 bases). CDR3 length equals 16 residues. V lost 3 bases, J lost 4 bases, and 18 bases lay in between. The germline CDR1 and CDR2 sequences are LNHNV and YYDKDF (reference sequence). Complete variable domain (other parts from reference TRBV15 and TRBJ1-2): DAMVIQNPRYQVTQFGKPVTLSCSQTLNHNVMYWYQQKSSQAPKLLFHYYDKDFNNEADTPDNFQSRRPNTSFCFLDIRSPGLGDTAMYLCATSRGNWGGTYGYTFGSGTRLTVV.

This sequence joins TRBV20-1 and TRBJ1-2; D may be TRBD1 (5 bases). Germline values: CDR1 DFQATT, CDR2 SNEGSKA (reference sequence). The CDR3 runs 14 residues. With 0 bases removed from V and 4 bases from J, the gap between germline ends came to 12 bases. The CDR3 spells CSARDGGQGYGYTF. In DNA form, the CDR3 reads TGCAGTGCTAGAGATGGAGGGCAGGGCTATGGCTACACCTTC.

This rearrangement joins TRBV20-1 to TRBJ2-7; 9 bases match TRBD1. V lost 5 bases to trimming and J lost 4 bases; unmatched junction nucleotides: 12. CDR1 is DFQATT and CDR2 is SNEGSKA in the germline V gene (reference sequence). This CDR3 has 15 residues. The CDR3 sequence: CSAAPGTGIPYEQYF. The CDR3 DNA follows: TGCAGTGCTGCACCCGGGACAGGGATCCCGTACGAGCAGTACTTC.

Only a few counts were recorded for this clonotype. The genes are TRBV4-1 and TRBJ2-7; 9 bases align to TRBD1. Germline V lookup: CDR1 MGHRA, CDR2 YSYEKL. The CDR3 runs to 15 residues. The V and J ends lost 1 base and 5 bases, in that order; junction bases with no gene match: 6. CDR3 sequence reads: CASSQVGTGSHEQYF. CDR3 nucleotides: TGCGCCAGCAGCCAAGTCGGGACAGGGTCCCACGAGCAGTACTTC.

The rearrangement links TRBV4-1 to TRBJ2-5; D gene ambiguous. This CDR3 has 15 residues. With 1 base removed from V and 5 bases from J, the gap between germline ends came to 14 bases. Germline CDR1 reads MGHRA; CDR2 reads YSYEKL. The CDR3 here is CASSQALDPAETQYF. CDR3 bases: TGCGCCAGCAGCCAAGCGCTAGATCCCGCGGAGACCCAGTACTTC.

The chain combines TRBV18 with TRBJ2-3; 11 positions agree with TRBD2. V gave up 3 bases and J gave up 4 bases; unmatched junction bases: 3. The CDR3 runs to 15 residues. Germline V gene sequence: CDR1 KGHSH, CDR2 LQKENI. The CDR3 DNA is TGTGCCAGCTCACCCGAGGGACTAGCGGCAGATACGCAGTATTTT. This codes for CASSPEGLAADTQYF.

The gene calls are TRBV12-3 or TRBV12-4 and TRBJ1-6; perhaps TRBD1 as D (5 bases). V lost 6 bases to trimming and J lost 7 bases, with 10 bases between them. The CDR3 is 13 residues long. CDR3 sequence: CASRPDRNSPLHF. The CDR3 nucleotides read TGTGCCAGCAGACCCGACAGAAATTCACCCCTCCACTTT.

The chain recombines TRBV29-1 with TRBJ1-5; D is ambiguous. V shed 7 bases and J shed 2 bases, with 12 bases lying between them. From germline, CDR1 is SQVTM and CDR2 ANQGSEA. This CDR3 comprises 13 residues. CDR3 DNA: TGCAGCGCTGATGTGGGAGGCAATCAGCCCCAGCATTTT. It encodes CSADVGGNQPQHF.

The rearrangement joins TRBV5-6 to TRBJ2-5; unclear D gene. V was clipped by 4 bases and J by 0 bases, with 7 bases between them. Germline values: CDR1 SGHDT, CDR2 YYEEEE. The CDR3 loop spans 13 amino acids. CDR3 sequence reads: CASSAINQETQYF. The DNA of the CDR3 is TGTGCCAGCAGCGCGATAAACCAAGAGACCCAGTACTTC.

CDR3 nucleotides: TGCAGTGTTCACAGGGGGCGGAATCAGCCCCAGCATTTT. Translated: CSVHRGRNQPQHF. V and J are TRBV20-1 and TRBJ1-5; the match to TRBD1 covers 9 bases. The CDR3 extends over 13 amino acids. Germline assignment: CDR1 DFQATT and CDR2 SNEGSKA (reference sequence). V trimming: 7 bases; J trimming: 4 bases; junction bases outside the gene matches: 5.

J is TRBJ2-1 and V is TRBV27; either TRBD1 or TRBD2 may supply D (5 bases each). Trimming took off 4 bases at V and 3 bases at J, with 16 bases between the two ends. Germline CDR1 is MNHEY and CDR2 is SMNVEV (reference sequence). The CDR3 covers 16 residues. Here the CDR3 reads CASSSLTGRFYNEQFF. The CDR3 DNA follows: TGTGCCAGCAGTTCCTTGACGGGGCGTTTCTACAATGAGCAGTTCTTC.

A few counts support this clonotype. The chain links TRBV29-1 to TRBJ1-1, with D uncertain. V dropped 3 bases and J dropped 5 bases, with 10 bases sitting between them. CDR3 length: 12 residues. Germline loops: CDR1 SQVTM, CDR2 ANQGSEA. Here the CDR3 DNA reads TGCAGCGTTGATTGGGGTGGGACTGAAGCTTTCTTT. It is translated as CSVDWGGTEAFF.

This clonotype has a handful of counts. V is TRBV5-1 and J is TRBJ2-1, with 8 bases aligning to TRBD2. This CDR3 has 17 residues. V was pared by 4 bases and J by 0 bases, with 9 bases of the junction left unmatched. Per the germline V gene, CDR1 is SGHRS and CDR2 is YFSETQ. The CDR3 DNA follows: TGCGCCAGCAGCCCGCCCTCCAGCGGGAGCTCCTACAATGAGCAGTTCTTC. It translates to CASSPPSSGSSYNEQFF.

This sequence joins TRBV5-1 and TRBJ2-1, with D hard to call. Trimming took off 7 bases at V and 1 base at J, with 12 bases between the two ends. This CDR3 contains 14 residues. Germline CDR1 is SGHRS and CDR2 is YFSETQ. CDR3 sequence: CASGQVSSYNEQFF. The CDR3 coding sequence is TGCGCCAGCGGCCAGGTTTCGTCCTACAATGAGCAGTTCTTC.